This T cell receptor (beta chain) was identified during a study of blood T cell repertoires in COVID-19. Turning to the study itself: There were acute and convalescent COVID-19 samples, and they came from the United States, Italy and Spain.

Residents of 20 to 25 US areas, aged 18 to 89 years, made up the participants. Participant-given clinical history determined each cohort assignment. Germline V CDR1 and CDR2: LGHDT, YNNKEL (reference sequence). Germline trimming cut 4 bases from V and 5 bases from J; bases unmatched to any gene: 7. The CDR3 covers 15 residues. Original handling: Estimated nucleated cell counts came from reference gene primer amplification. Produced via immunoSEQ multiplex PCR; TCRdb's table is partial and in-frame only. V and J calls and clone size are copied from that table; D and trimming were computed from the DNA. In the table there are 200,000 to 250,000 clones, 82% of which are singletons.

This TCR came from a woman aged 60-70 years who had recovered from COVID-19. Material: PBMCs or T cells enriched from blood (not recorded which). The rearrangement joins TRBV3-1 (or the pseudogene TRBV3-2) to TRBJ2-2; 7 bases are shared with TRBD1. This chain's CDR3 is CASSLRQGRTGELFF. The CDR3 nucleotides read TGTGCCAGCAGCCTACGACAGGGTCGAACCGGGGAGCTGTTTTTT.